The present entry profiles one T cell receptor beta chain with its context. The authors reverse transcribed about 0.45 to 1 ug RNA with random hexamers. The method of amplification for TCR beta CDR3 was immunoSEQ multiplex PCR, covering 54 Vbeta and 13 Jbeta. TCRdb recomputed calls from the immunoSEQ multiplex PCR reads with MiXCR, one row per CDR3 protein. Among about 280,000 distinct CDR3 sequences listed, 70% to 90% were seen once. The sample belongs to a study of CD8 T cells in Susac syndrome. Per the germline V gene, CDR1 is SEHNR and CDR2 is FQNEAQ (reference sequence). The CDR3 covers 15 residues. Trimming took 0 bases from V and 0 from J, leaving 9 bases between them.

This receptor was identified in a human donor with multiple sclerosis. The material sequenced was CD8+ T cells from PBMCs. This chain connects TRBV7-9 to TRBJ2-7; tentatively, D is TRBD1 (5 bases). CDR3 in amino acids: CASSLAQGYSYEQYF. CDR3 DNA sequence: TGTGCCAGCAGCTTAGCGCAGGGCTACTCCTACGAGCAGTACTTC.